This is a list of T cell receptor beta chains from one sample in a study of blood T cell repertoires in COVID-19. The data were produced by immunoSEQ multiplex PCR, yet TCRdb's version contains in-frame clones alone and is incomplete. The profile covers 150,000 to 200,000 clones, with about 86% appearing a single time and around 13% taken by the ten largest. Sequenced material: peripheral blood. All receptors come from a woman in her 70s with COVID-19, enrolled during active disease. CDR3s include the opening cysteine and the closing phenylalanine or tryptophan. Each record gives: CDR3 length, J gene, V gene, D gene, clone size, CDR3 DNA, CDR3 protein. D genes are given only for firm matches. Some rows have no size entry. The others give once, few or many, or a class for an expanded clone.

14 TRBJ2-3 TRBV7-2 . . TGTGCCAGCAGCTTAGTTTATAGCACAGATACGCAGTATTTT CASSLVYSTDTQYF
14 TRBJ1-2 TRBV4-1 . . TGCGCCAGCAGCCAAGATAACCTAGGAGGGGGCTACACCTTC CASSQDNLGGGYTF
15 TRBJ2-7 TRBV27 TRBD2 . TGTGCCAGCAGTACGCAATTACCGGGGGGATACGAGCAGTACTTC CASSTQLPGGYEQYF
15 TRBJ2-7 TRBV28 TRBD1 . TGTGCCAGCAATTCCGGGACAGCCGATTCCTACGAGCAGTACTTC CASNSGTADSYEQYF
14 TRBJ1-4 TRBV6-5 . . TGTGCCAGCAGCCCAGGGAATTTGGGTGAAAAACTGTTTTTT CASSPGNLGEKLFF
16 TRBJ1-2 TRBV3-1/TRBV3-2 . . TGTGCCAGCAGCCAAGAGGGGCGGGGGTACGGCTATGGCTACACCTTC CASSQEGRGYGYGYTF
13 TRBJ2-7 TRBV27 TRBD1 . TGTGCCAGCGCCTCCGGGACAGCCTACGAGCAGTACTTC CASASGTAYEQYF
14 TRBJ2-7 TRBV2 TRBD2 . TGTGCCAGCAAAGGGACTAGCGACTCTTACGAGCAGTACTTC CASKGTSDSYEQYF
17 TRBJ2-1 TRBV19 TRBD2 once TGTGCCAGTAGGGGACTAGCGGGAGGGCCCCCCTACAATGAGCAGTTCTTC CASRGLAGGPPYNEQFF
16 TRBJ2-1 TRBV7-9 . . TGTGCCAGCAGCGAACAGGGCGGTTATCTATACAATGAGCAGTTCTTC CASSEQGGYLYNEQFF
16 TRBJ2-2 TRBV6-2/TRBV6-3 . . TGTGCCAGCAGCCGGACCGGGACATTGAACACCGGGGAGCTGTTTTTT CASSRTGTLNTGELFF
16 TRBJ1-5 TRBV5-7 . . TGTGCCAGCAGCTTGAACAGACGGTATAGCAATCAGCCCCAGCATTTT CASSLNRRYSNQPQHF
11 TRBJ2-3 TRBV12-3/TRBV12-4 TRBD2 . TGTACTAGCGGGAGGGGAGATACGCAGTATTTT CTSGRGDTQYF
18 TRBJ1-6 TRBV5-5 TRBD1 . TGTGCCAGCAGCACGGGACAGGAGACCCTCGTTGTTGATTCACCCCTCCACTTT CASSTGQETLVVDSPLHF
13 TRBJ2-5 TRBV11-1 . . TGTGCCAGCAGTACAGGGGAGGCAGAGACCCAGTACTTC CASSTGEAETQYF
16 TRBJ1-3 TRBV4-3 . . TGCGCCAGCAGCCAAGATGATGTGACAGTTGGAAACACCATATATTTT CASSQDDVTVGNTIYF
14 TRBJ1-1 TRBV30 . . TGTGCCTGGAATAGGCGGCAGCCGAACACTGAAGCTTTCTTT CAWNRRQPNTEAFF
12 TRBJ2-1 TRBV5-6 TRBD2 . TGTGCCAGCAGCTTGAAGTTGACTAGCCTGGTCTTC CASSLKLTSLVF
15 TRBJ2-1 TRBV7-3 TRBD1 . TGTGCCAGCAGACAGTCCGGGACAGACTACAATGAGCAGTTCTTC CASRQSGTDYNEQFF
16 TRBJ2-1 TRBV5-1 TRBD2 . TGCGCCAGCAGCACCATTAGCGGGAGAAGATACAATGAGCAGTTCTTC CASSTISGRRYNEQFF
14 TRBJ2-3 TRBV19 TRBD2 . TGTGCCAGTAGTGCTAGCGGGAGCACAGATACGCAGTATTTT CASSASGSTDTQYF
13 TRBJ1-1 TRBV19 TRBD1 . TGTGCCAGTAGTAAGACAGGGGTCCCTGAAGCTTTCTTT CASSKTGVPEAFF